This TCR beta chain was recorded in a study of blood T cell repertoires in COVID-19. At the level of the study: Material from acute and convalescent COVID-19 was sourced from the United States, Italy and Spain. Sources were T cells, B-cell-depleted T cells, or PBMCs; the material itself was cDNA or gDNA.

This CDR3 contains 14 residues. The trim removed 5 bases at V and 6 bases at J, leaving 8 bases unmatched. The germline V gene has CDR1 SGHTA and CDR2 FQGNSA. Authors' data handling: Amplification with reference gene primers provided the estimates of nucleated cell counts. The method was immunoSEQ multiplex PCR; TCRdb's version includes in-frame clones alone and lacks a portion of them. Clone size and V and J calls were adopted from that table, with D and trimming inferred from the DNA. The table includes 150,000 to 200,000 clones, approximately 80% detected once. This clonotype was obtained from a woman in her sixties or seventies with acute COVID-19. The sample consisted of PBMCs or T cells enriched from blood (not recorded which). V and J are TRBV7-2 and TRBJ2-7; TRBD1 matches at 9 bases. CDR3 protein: CASSLTGGKAEQYV. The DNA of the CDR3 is TGTGCCAGCAGCCTGACAGGGGGTAAAGCCGAGCAGTACGTC.